This entry features one TCR beta chain sequence. Source study methods: Reference gene primer amplification in the assay estimated nucleated cell counts. The data were produced by immunoSEQ multiplex PCR, yet TCRdb's version contains in-frame clones alone and is incomplete. D and trimming come from the DNA, and the V and J calls and clone size come from that table. This table holds approximately 66,000 clones, 80% to 90% found once. The entry originates in a study of blood T cell repertoires in COVID-19. Background on the study: The samples span acute and convalescent COVID-19 from the United States, Italy and Spain. T cells, B-cell-depleted T cells, or PBMCs supplied cDNA or gDNA.

The germline CDR1 and CDR2 sequences are LGHNA and YSLEER. The length of the CDR3 is 14 residues. Trimming stripped 3 bases from V and 4 bases from J, with 10 bases between. The receptor's source is a man aged 60 to 75 with acute or convalescent COVID-19. The rearrangement links TRBV4-3 to TRBJ1-5; D is unclear. The material sequenced was peripheral blood. CDR3 sequence reads: CASSQMTGNQPQHF. Written as DNA, the CDR3 is TGCGCCAGCAGCCAGATGACGGGGAATCAGCCCCAGCATTTT.